This TCR beta chain came from a study of cytomegalovirus exposure and HLA in healthy donors. The overall study: From donors who were HLA-typed, an early data release held 81 million or so unique TCRs. Study results and caveats: Some highly shared sequence variants likely arose as a pipeline artifact. Segments of the TCR beta V type were, in most cases, productive about 87% or about 30% of the time in an earlier analysis. Analyses of presence/absence relied on an assumption of roughly uniform sequencing depth across donors.

Trimming removed 8 bases from V and 4 bases from J; junction bases left unmatched: 2. The CDR3 runs to 13 residues. The V gene's germline CDR1 is MNHNS and CDR2 SASEGT. Details on this clone: Its specificity is unknown.

The primer mix had 60 Vbeta and 13 Jbeta primers. Sequencing used immunoSEQ multiplex PCR; TCRdb keeps in-frame clones, though not all of them. The repertoire holds 130,000 or so clones, with approximately 82% as singletons. The sample was PBMCs. The clonotype comes from a man aged 35 to 55 in good health and CMV-seronegative. The chain carries TRBV6-1 and TRBJ2-1; the match to TRBD1 covers 10 bases. In DNA, the CDR3 is TGTGCCAGCCGGGACAGGGGATACAATGAGCAGTTCTTC. Translating it yields CASRDRGYNEQFF.